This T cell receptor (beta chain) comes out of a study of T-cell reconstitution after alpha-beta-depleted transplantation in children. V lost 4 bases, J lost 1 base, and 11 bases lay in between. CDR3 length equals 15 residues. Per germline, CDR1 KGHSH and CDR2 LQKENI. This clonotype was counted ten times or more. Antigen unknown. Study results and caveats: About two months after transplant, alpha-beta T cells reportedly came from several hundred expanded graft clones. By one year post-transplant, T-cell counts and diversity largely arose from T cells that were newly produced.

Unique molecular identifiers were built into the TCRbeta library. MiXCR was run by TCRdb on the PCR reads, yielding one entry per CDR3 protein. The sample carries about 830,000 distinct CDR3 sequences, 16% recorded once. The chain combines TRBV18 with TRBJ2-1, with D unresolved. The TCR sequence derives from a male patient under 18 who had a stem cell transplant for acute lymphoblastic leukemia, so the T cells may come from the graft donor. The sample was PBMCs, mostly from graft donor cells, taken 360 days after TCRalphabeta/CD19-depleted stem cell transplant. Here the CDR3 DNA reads TGTGCCAGCTCACTCCTCCTGGGATCCTACAATGAGCAGTTCTTC. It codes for CASSLLLGSYNEQFF.